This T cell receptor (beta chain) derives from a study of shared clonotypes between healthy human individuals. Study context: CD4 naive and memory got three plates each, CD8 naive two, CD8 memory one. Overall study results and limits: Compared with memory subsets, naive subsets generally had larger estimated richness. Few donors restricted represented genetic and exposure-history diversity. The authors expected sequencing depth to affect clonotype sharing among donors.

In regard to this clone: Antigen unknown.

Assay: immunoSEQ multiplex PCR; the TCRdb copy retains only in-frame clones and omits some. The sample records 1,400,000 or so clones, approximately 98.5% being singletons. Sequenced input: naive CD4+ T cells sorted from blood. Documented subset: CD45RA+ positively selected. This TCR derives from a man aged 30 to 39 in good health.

The CDR3 here is CASSDPRLAGETQYF. The CDR3 DNA sequence: TGTGCCAGCAGTGATCCGCGACTAGCAGGGGAGACCCAGTACTTC. The chain carries TRBV25-1 and TRBJ2-5, with 7 positions matching TRBD2. The junction had 9 bases not matched to a gene; V was cut back by 3 bases and J by 5 bases. Germline values: CDR1 MGHDK, CDR2 SYGVNS. The CDR3 sequence is 15 residues long.